This T cell receptor beta chain was recorded in a study of T cells after posttransplantation cyclophosphamide. General study points: Tissue-infiltrating T cells from skin or gut overlapped little with blood T cells. Recipient CMV seropositivity and CMV reactivation strongly tracked TRB clonality. Donor CD8+ memory clones often dominated recipient blood repertoires at later times.

Peripheral blood was collected from the related graft donor on the marrow donation day. Profiled with immunoSEQ multiplex PCR; TCRdb holds only in-frame clones, not every one. This sample comprises 30,000 to 45,000 clones, none seen once only. This clone has more than one count but fewer than ten. No antigen is known for it. The CDR3 is made up of 12 amino acids. The germline V and J ends were trimmed by 0 bases and 7 bases, with 8 bases remaining between them. CDR1 is SGHKS, CDR2 YYEKEE, per germline (reference sequence). Sequenced material: PBMCs. The chain has TRBV5-5 and TRBJ2-7, with D possibly being TRBD2 (5 bases). This receptor was taken from a girl between 5 and 17 years old in good health, CMV-negative, and a related stem cell transplant donor. The CDR3 region has the DNA TGTGCCAGCAGCTTGGGAGCGGAGGAGCAGTACTTC. Protein sequence: CASSLGAEEQYF.